Below are 16 T cell receptor beta chains sequenced from a single sample in a study of graft-versus-host responses after intestinal transplantation. These receptors have no identified antigens. Some clones are missing from TCRdb's copy, which holds only in-frame ones; the method was immunoSEQ multiplex PCR. The table has about 85,000 clones, 80% to 85% seen once. The material was unstimulated CD4+ T cells sorted from spleen or lymph node cells, obtained before intestinal transplant. These receptors came from a human donor who received an intestinal transplant.

In DNA form, the CDR3 reads TGTGCCAGCAGAAGCGGGAGGCACACCGGGGAGCTGTTTTTT. It specifies CASRSGRHTGELFF. The V and J genes are TRBV27 and TRBJ2-2; TRBD2 matches 9 bases. This CDR3 is built from 14 residues. With 6 bases clipped from V and 3 bases from J, the junction kept 2 bases outside the gene matches. Germline loops: CDR1 MNHEY, CDR2 SMNVEV (reference sequence).

This sequence joins TRBV5-4 and TRBJ2-2; a possible D gene is TRBD1 (6 bases). The CDR3 spans 14 residues. The germline gives CDR1 SGHNT, CDR2 YYREEE (reference sequence). Trimming removed 4 bases at V and 0 bases at J, with 7 bases between. CDR3 in amino acids: CASSRQANTGELFF. Here the CDR3 DNA reads TGTGCCAGCAGCAGACAGGCGAACACCGGGGAGCTGTTTTTT.

The gene calls are TRBV6-6 and TRBJ2-7; 13 bases are shared with TRBD2. This CDR3 is 16 amino acids long. The trim removed 4 bases at V and 0 bases at J, leaving 3 bases unmatched. Germline V gene lookup returns CDR1 MNHNY and CDR2 SVGAGI (reference sequence). CDR3 DNA sequence: TGTGCCAGCAGTTCGGGACTAGCGGGAACCTCCTACGAGCAGTACTTC. It translates to CASSSGLAGTSYEQYF.

The chain joins TRBV9 to TRBJ2-3; 8 positions agree with TRBD2. Trimming cost V 4 bases and J 1 base; bases outside gene matches: 8. This CDR3 contains 16 residues. Germline CDR1 is SGDLS and CDR2 is YYNGEE. CDR3 bases: TGTGCCAGCAGCCCCAGGCGGGGGGACGGCACAGATACGCAGTATTTT. It is translated as CASSPRRGDGTDTQYF.

CDR3 residues: CASGTAGVSYNEQFF. CDR3 DNA: TGTGCCAGCGGTACCGCGGGGGTCTCCTACAATGAGCAGTTCTTC. This chain joins TRBV5-4 and TRBJ2-1; 7 nucleotides agree with TRBD2. Per germline, CDR1 SGHNT and CDR2 YYREEE (reference sequence). CDR3 size: 15 residues. V lost 7 bases and J lost 0; bases outside the gene matches: 7.

This clone has only a few counts. J is TRBJ2-2 and V is TRBV30; 10 nucleotides agree with TRBD1. CDR1 is GTSNPN and CDR2 is SVGIG in the germline V gene (reference sequence). With 1 base clipped from V and 5 bases from J, the junction kept 1 base outside the gene matches. The CDR3 covers 14 residues. The CDR3 DNA sequence: TGTGCCTGGAGTGGGACAGGGGGAACCGGGGAGCTGTTTTTT. It codes for CAWSGTGGTGELFF.

CDR3 bases: TGTGCCAGCAGCCCTGGGGGAGCGGGGGTCCTCCAGTACTTC. This codes for CASSPGGAGVLQYF. V gene TRBV5-5 combines with J gene TRBJ2-5, with 8 positions matching TRBD2. CDR1 and CDR2 from the germline V gene are SGHKS and YYEKEE (reference sequence). The junction had 12 bases not matched to a gene; V was cut back by 4 bases and J by 10 bases. The CDR3 is 14 residues long.

This clone came up once. The chain links TRBV27 to TRBJ2-3; 9 bases match TRBD2. V lost 1 base, J lost 2 bases, and 7 bases stayed unmatched. CDR1 and CDR2 (germline): MNHEY, SMNVEV (reference sequence). The length of the CDR3 is 17 residues. The CDR3 nucleotides read TGTGCCAGCAGTTTATTCGGGCTAGCGGGAACCACAGATACGCAGTATTTT. Amino acids: CASSLFGLAGTTDTQYF.

V and J are TRBV18 and TRBJ1-5; maybe TRBD1 (6 bases). Per the germline V gene, CDR1 is KGHSH and CDR2 is LQKENI. This CDR3 spans 15 amino acids. The V end was cut by 3 bases, the J end by 5 bases, with 14 bases between. Here the CDR3 reads CASSPRGSIDQPQHF. The CDR3 nucleotides read TGTGCCAGCTCACCGAGGGGGAGTATCGATCAGCCCCAGCATTTT.

The CDR3 spells CASSYPGGVGQPQHF. The CDR3 bases are TGTGCCAGCAGCTACCCGGGAGGGGTTGGGCAGCCCCAGCATTTT. V and J are TRBV28 and TRBJ1-5; D might be TRBD1 (5 bases). The V gene lost 6 bases and the J gene lost 7 bases, with 19 bases spanning the gap. The CDR3 length is 15 residues. CDR1 and CDR2 from the germline V gene are MDHEN and SYDVKM.

The chain is built from TRBV2 and TRBJ1-5; a weak D match, TRBD1 (5 bases). This CDR3 is built from 14 residues. V lost 6 bases to trimming and J lost 3 bases, with 12 bases between them. The germline CDR1 and CDR2 sequences are SNHLY and FYNNEI. The CDR3 DNA sequence: TGTGCCAGCAGGGGGGGACGGGACAATCAGCCCCAGCATTTT. It translates to CASRGGRDNQPQHF.

The chain's CDR3 is CASSLSGQGNTIYF. The CDR3 bases are TGTGCCAGCAGCTTATCGGGACAAGGAAACACCATATATTTT. This chain connects TRBV7-2 to TRBJ1-3; tentative D call: TRBD1 (6 bases). CDR3 length: 14 residues. Germline CDR1 reads SGHTA; CDR2 reads FQGNSA. With 2 bases removed from V and 4 bases from J, the gap between germline ends came to 9 bases.

The chain carries TRBV5-1 and TRBJ1-4; D call uncertain. Trimming removed 4 bases from V and 0 bases from J, with 7 bases in between. CDR3 length: 14 residues. Per germline, CDR1 SGHRS and CDR2 YFSETQ. This chain's CDR3 is CASSPSPTNEKLFF. The CDR3 DNA reads as TGCGCCAGCAGCCCGAGCCCAACTAATGAAAAACTGTTTTTT.

This chain connects TRBV5-1 to TRBJ2-3; 9 bases are a match to TRBD1. CDR3 size: 14 residues. Per germline, CDR1 SGHRS and CDR2 YFSETQ. V shed 6 bases and J 0 bases; nucleotides not matched to a gene: 2. The CDR3 nucleotides read TGCGCCAGCAAACAGGGGGCTAGCACAGATACGCAGTATTTT. The encoded protein is CASKQGASTDTQYF.

The CDR3 region is CASSYSTGADTQYF. The CDR3 coding sequence is TGTGCCAGCAGTTACTCGACAGGGGCAGATACGCAGTATTTT. The chain joins TRBV6-5 to TRBJ2-3; the match to TRBD1 covers 8 bases. Germline values: CDR1 MNHEY, CDR2 SVGAGI. The CDR3 spans 14 residues. The V gene end was trimmed by 0 bases and the J gene end by 4 bases; junction bases not matched to a gene: 0.

The chain employs TRBV7-3 and TRBJ2-1; 10 nucleotides line up with TRBD2. V was pared by 5 bases and J by 1 base, with 2 bases of the junction left unmatched. The CDR3 contains 15 residues. CDR1 is SGHTA and CDR2 is FQGTGA in the germline V gene. As DNA, the CDR3 is TGTGCCAGCAGCCCGACTAGCGGGTCCTACAATGAGCAGTTCTTC. Its translation: CASSPTSGSYNEQFF.